This T cell receptor (beta chain) came from a study of vaccination and CD4 T cells after COVID-19. Treatment of the sample: roughly 11-day PBMC culture with coronavirus spike peptide pools or control peptides (ViraFEST assay). Germline CDR1 SGHVS, CDR2 FQNEAQ. Germline trimming cut 0 bases from V and 2 bases from J; bases unmatched to any gene: 3. This CDR3 spans 16 amino acids. With respect to this clonotype: Its antigen is not known.

The Oncomine TCR Beta short-read assay sequenced DNA from cultured CD4+ T cells. Each CDR3 protein gets one entry after TCRdb re-called the PCR reads with MiXCR. The sample consists of around 5,900 distinct CDR3 sequences, around 60% of them appearing once. This TCR came from a human donor who had recovered from COVID-19. The sample consisted of CD4+ T cells from blood, cultured in vitro. This sequence joins TRBV7-8 and TRBJ1-1; TRBD1 matches at 10 bases. Here the CDR3 DNA reads TGTGCCAGCAGCTTAGCGGGGGACAGGGGAAACACTGAAGCTTTCTTT. Its translation: CASSLAGDRGNTEAFF.